The TCR beta chain described here comes from a study of OX40 agonist ivuxolimab in advanced cancers. Study-level information: The study gave patients intravenous ivuxolimab at 0.01 to 10 mg/kg every 2 weeks. Regarding the study as a whole: Clonal expansion in partial responders at 0.1-3.0 mg/kg ranked among the lowest.

Per germline, CDR1 KGHSH and CDR2 LQKENI. V lost 0 bases, J lost 3 bases, and 11 bases lay in between. This CDR3 region has 15 residues. In regard to this clone: Its matching antigen is unknown.

Peripheral blood came from all dose cohorts at three timepoints. Measured with immunoSEQ multiplex PCR; TCRdb has only the in-frame clones, and not every one. The top ten hold around 0.57% of the sample, which has 90,000 to 150,000 clones, 80% to 90% seen once. The sequenced sample was CD4+ or CD8+ T cells sorted from blood, obtained in a trial of the OX40 agonist ivuxolimab. The TCR comes from an adult with an advanced solid tumor such as melanoma, head and neck, liver or kidney cancer. The genes are TRBV18 and TRBJ2-5; a weak D match, TRBD1 (5 bases). The CDR3 loop reads CASSPPGRAKETQYF. CDR3 sequence (DNA): TGTGCCAGCTCACCACCGGGCAGGGCTAAAGAGACCCAGTACTTC.